The 14 T cell receptor beta chains below were found in one sample sequenced in a study of response to subunit inactivated influenza vaccine (dated 2018 in TCRdb). Libraries came from RT-PCR. The sequencing machine was an Illumina HiSeq 2500. TCRdb redid the processing of the public reads, applying fastp at Q25 and MiXCR, and retained in-frame beta chains. Rows are unified per CDR3 protein, each entry keeping the most common DNA and genes. A total of more than 450,000 distinct CDR3 sequences appear in this sample, around 11% of them only once. The top ten constitute roughly 10% of the sample. The sequencing used PBMCs from blood, collected on the day of vaccination. These receptors came from a man between 50 and 59 years old who received an inactivated influenza vaccine. Donor details come from another sample of the same person, matched by shared clones.

The gene calls are TRBV7-6 and TRBJ2-5; D ambiguous. In germline, CDR1 is SGHVS, CDR2 FNYEAQ. This CDR3 spans 14 amino acids. Trimming shortened V by 2 bases and J by 7 bases, and 14 bases separated the two germline ends. DNA for the CDR3: TGTGCCAGCAGCTTAACTTCTGGGCTCCGGACCCAGTACTTC. Translated: CASSLTSGLRTQYF.

There are many counts of this clonotype. The rearrangement links TRBV5-1 to TRBJ2-3; TRBD2 is a possible D gene (5 bases). CDR1 and CDR2 (germline): SGHRS, YFSETQ. V was shortened by 0 bases and J by 7 bases, with 15 bases between the two germline ends. The CDR3 runs to 15 residues. The CDR3 loop reads CASSLDGGSGNTQYF. The CDR3 DNA reads TGCGCCAGCAGCTTGGATGGCGGGTCGGGGAATACGCAGTATTTT.

The table lists this clonotype with a few counts. The chain uses TRBV6-1 and TRBJ2-1; 7 positions agree with TRBD2. This CDR3 is built from 16 residues. The V segment lost 5 bases and the J segment 0 bases; nucleotides outside the gene matches: 7. Germline values: CDR1 MNHNS, CDR2 SASEGT. The CDR3 region has the DNA TGTGCCAGCAGTCCCCTAGCGGAGTACTCCTACAATGAGCAGTTCTTC. This gives the protein CASSPLAEYSYNEQFF.

The sample holds a few counts of this clonotype. The J gene is TRBJ2-5, the V gene TRBV7-2; 7 bases agree with TRBD1. V was clipped by 1 base and J by 5 bases; unmatched bases: 7. The CDR3 is 15 amino acids. Germline V gives CDR1 SGHTA, CDR2 FQGNSA. This CDR3 is CASSLGDRDAETQYF. In nucleotides, the CDR3 is TGTGCCAGCAGCTTAGGAGACAGGGATGCCGAGACCCAGTACTTC.

This clonotype was detected many times. J is TRBJ1-1 and V is TRBV12-3 or TRBV12-4; D remains ambiguous. V was trimmed by 3 bases and J by 3 bases, leaving 5 bases between them. This CDR3 has 12 residues. The CDR3 loop reads CASSLSYTEAFF. In nucleotides, the CDR3 is TGTGCCAGCAGTTTGTCGTACACTGAAGCTTTCTTT.

This chain links TRBV4-2 with TRBJ2-7; D not resolved. This CDR3 spans 15 amino acids. V lost 4 bases to trimming and J lost 5 bases, with 18 bases between them. In germline, CDR1 is LGHNA, CDR2 YNFKEQ. The CDR3 here is CASSLNPFATHEQYF. Written as DNA, the CDR3 is TGTGCCAGCAGCCTAAATCCTTTCGCTACCCACGAGCAGTACTTC.

V is TRBV7-9 and J is TRBJ1-5; the D gene is possibly TRBD1 (5 bases). Germline V CDR1 and CDR2: SEHNR, FQNEAQ (reference sequence). V was trimmed by 5 bases and J by 4 bases, leaving 12 bases between them. This CDR3 is built from 14 residues. The CDR3 region has the DNA TGTGCCAGCAGCCGAGGGGATGGGAATCAGCCCCAGCATTTT. Amino acid sequence: CASSRGDGNQPQHF.

The rearrangement joins TRBV2 to TRBJ2-7; TRBD1 matches 8 bases. V was clipped by 7 bases and J by 5 bases; unmatched bases: 13. Germline CDR1 SNHLY, CDR2 FYNNEI. The CDR3 sequence is 15 residues long. The CDR3 DNA is TGTGCCAGCAAGGGGGCCAGGGGGCGTCTGCACGAGCAGTACTTC. Encoded protein: CASKGARGRLHEQYF.

V is TRBV28 and J is TRBJ1-4, with 10 nucleotides matching TRBD1. This CDR3 spans 14 amino acids. Trimming cost V 6 bases and J 8 bases; bases outside gene matches: 6. The germline CDR1 and CDR2 sequences are MDHEN and SYDVKM. The CDR3 DNA follows: TGTGCCAGCAGCCGGGACAGGGGTTTGGAAAAACTGTTTTTT. It yields the protein CASSRDRGLEKLFF.

The V call is TRBV20-1, the J call TRBJ2-3; D is uncertain. Trimming removed 5 bases at V and 1 base at J, with 13 bases between. CDR3 length: 14 amino acids. Per the germline V gene, CDR1 is DFQATT and CDR2 is SNEGSKA (reference sequence). CDR3 in DNA: TGCAGTGCTCCCCGCCCCCTGGGCACAGATACGCAGTATTTT. This gives the protein CSAPRPLGTDTQYF.

The chain employs TRBV2 and TRBJ2-5; a possible D gene is TRBD2 (5 bases). The CDR3 spans 14 residues. Per germline, CDR1 SNHLY and CDR2 FYNNEI. V shed 0 bases and J shed 5 bases, with 10 bases lying between them. CDR3 sequence (DNA): TGTGCCAGCAGTGAAGCGGACTTAGGGGAGACCCAGTACTTC. It is translated as CASSEADLGETQYF.

This clonotype showed up just a few times. The rearrangement joins TRBV11-1 to TRBJ2-3; tentative D call: TRBD2 (6 bases). The germline V gene encodes CDR1 SGHAT and CDR2 FQDESV (reference sequence). The CDR3 runs 19 residues. Trimming took off 5 bases at V and 0 bases at J, with 24 bases between the two ends. The CDR3 DNA reads TGTGCCAGCAGCCCGGGGGTTAGCGGACCCAAATCAAGCACAGATACGCAGTATTTT. It translates to CASSPGVSGPKSSTDTQYF.

The rearrangement joins TRBV12-3 or TRBV12-4 to TRBJ1-5; 8 bases are a match to TRBD1. V was clipped by 4 bases and J by 1 base; unmatched bases: 6. The CDR3 contains 16 residues. As DNA, the CDR3 is TGTGCCAGCAGTTCCCCTGACAGGGGAAGCAATCAGCCCCAGCATTTT. Protein product: CASSSPDRGSNQPQHF.

The chain has TRBV6-2 or TRBV6-3 and TRBJ2-7; D may be TRBD2 (6 bases). The CDR3 consists of 13 residues. Germline V CDR1 and CDR2: MNHEY, SVGEGT. V was cut by 6 bases and J by 3 bases, with 12 bases left in between. CDR3 nucleotides: TGTGCCAGCAGCGGGACTGGGCTCTACGAGCAGTACTTC. It encodes CASSGTGLYEQYF.